The sequence of this T cell receptor (beta chain) was determined in a study of blood T cell repertoires in COVID-19. Study background: Material from acute and convalescent COVID-19 was sourced from the United States, Italy and Spain.

In germline, CDR1 is KGHSH, CDR2 LQKENI. V gave up 3 bases and J gave up 4 bases, with 7 bases separating them. The CDR3 sequence is 14 residues long. This clone appeared a few times. As processed by the authors: It was from reference gene primer amplification that nucleated cell counts were estimated. Method: immunoSEQ multiplex PCR; TCRdb's copy keeps in-frame clones and lacks some. V and J calls and clone size are as listed in that table; D and trimming were resolved from the DNA. The sample contains tens of thousands of clones, 85% of which appear only once. This clonotype was obtained from a human donor in a cohort sampled during active COVID-19. The source material was peripheral blood. The chain links TRBV18 to TRBJ2-6; D gene ambiguous. The CDR3 here is CASSPPGGANVLTF. In DNA form, the CDR3 reads TGTGCCAGCTCACCCCCAGGAGGGGCCAACGTCCTGACTTTC. Supplemented by reference TRBV18 and TRBJ2-6, the full variable domain reads NAGVMQNPRHLVRRRGQEARLRCSPMKGHSHVYWYRQLPEEGLKFMVYLQKENIIDESGMPKERFSAEFPKEGPSILRIQQVVRGDSAAYFCASSPPGGANVLTFGAGSRLTVL.